This T cell receptor (beta chain) was captured in a study of monozygotic twins with inflammatory bowel disease. Regarding this clonotype: The antigen is not known.

The CDR3 has 12 amino acids. Germline V CDR1 and CDR2: SQVTM, ANQGSEA. Whole-study findings and limits: Subtypes among T cells remained indistinguishable.

TCRdb reprocessed the 5' RACE reads, with one entry per CDR3 protein and no DNA. The sample data list some 160,000 distinct CDR3 sequences. The V and J genes are TRBV29-1 and TRBJ1-1; no DNA is available, so the TRBD1 call from TCRdb remains unchecked. Specimen: blood. This receptor was taken from a human donor with ulcerative colitis or Crohn's disease, or a healthy co-twin of an affected twin (not recorded which). The CDR3 spells CSVNRGNTEAFF.